Given below is one TCR beta chain in context. The antigen is not known. Sequencing used immunoSEQ multiplex PCR; TCRdb keeps in-frame clones, though not all of them. Of approximately 24,000 clones listed, approximately 96% are singletons. This CDR3 is built from 13 residues. Germline V gene sequence: CDR1 MDHEN, CDR2 SYDVKM. Trimming removed 8 bases from V and 0 bases from J, with 8 bases in between. This entry comes from a study of monozygotic twins with cystic fibrosis. For the study at large: Libraries were built from 3 to 3.5 micrograms of fragmented DNA using about 16 PCR cycles.

Study-level points and caveats: In 13 of 16 pairs, V gene usage was closest to the co-twin's.

This TCR was recovered from a girl aged 2 to 10 with cystic fibrosis. The V and J genes are TRBV28 and TRBJ1-3; D is ambiguous. The sequencing sample was made of blood. The CDR3, as DNA: TGTGCCAGCCGTACAACCTCTGGAAACACCATATATTTT. It translates to CASRTTSGNTIYF.